This note documents a single T cell receptor beta chain sequence. There is no known antigen for this receptor. Sequence at one end of the junction differs from germline and may be a read error. The entry originates in a study of cytomegalovirus exposure and HLA in healthy donors (TCRdb year 2017). Looking at the study overall: According to an earlier analysis of a few hundred of the donors, some 180 million T cells yielded some 110 million unique TCR beta sequences and about 300 Gb of sequence data. Around 320 gigabases of sequencing data and 70 million to 85 million unique TCR sequences were included in an early release covering 550 to 800 HLA-typed donors. The genetic ancestry cluster associated with self-reported Caucasian donors included 65% to 90% of the roughly 400 genotyped donors. The aim of the study was to test whether cataloging public T cell receptors could identify signatures of past pathogen exposure. The T cell repertoires of 670 or so subjects were profiled by immunosequencing and related to cytomegalovirus serostatus. A separate validation cohort of 100 to 150 different subjects was used in addition to the roughly 670-subject first cohort. High-throughput TCR immunosequencing, statistical association of individual TCRs with disease status, and machine learning were combined to predict cytomegalovirus infection status. In a later analysis, previously published TCR beta repertoires from about 640 donors were re-analyzed and high-resolution HLA genotyping was added so that TCR occurrence patterns could be studied. The later analysis used no new phenotypic data to find candidate immune exposures, relying instead on TCR beta sequences and their occurrence across donors. An earlier analysis of around 640 of the donors used high-throughput TCR beta sequencing to judge whether each TCR beta V gene segment behaved as functional or pseudogenic. Donor age, sex, ethnicity and CMV serostatus were collected together with the repertoire data. In a later genetic analysis, genome-wide SNP genotypes for about 60% of the 666 donors were used, and that subset was treated as a discovery cohort. Every repertoire in the discovery cohort had been generated on one and the same sequencing platform. Both class I and class II loci were covered by HLA typing, at four-digit resolution. Typing coverage differed by locus: A, B, C, DRB1 and DQB1 were typed in roughly 629-630 donors, DQA1 in about 510, DPA1 in roughly 590, and DPB1 in around 490. About 5 DR-DQ haplotypes were handled as single units for association and clustering, since linkage in the cohort was strong. Among a few hundred genotyped donors of the cohort, an average of 235,054 unique TCR beta nucleotide sequences were sequenced per donor, roughly a sixth of them non-productive. The study at large found these results: Presence/absence analyses assumed roughly uniform sequencing depth across donors, an assumption that may not hold. An earlier analysis of approximately 570 of the donors showed that most TCR beta V segments appeared in productive rearrangements either about 87% or about 30% of the time, which broadly matched IMGT annotations. Some IMGT-functional V segments, including TRBV6-2 and TRBV6-3, could not be told apart with the 87-base-pair reads, so those segments were excluded. Linkage disequilibrium might explain the correlated functional status among segregating V segments, but an unknown experimental factor could not be excluded. According to a later genetic analysis, donors in an Asian-associated ancestry cluster had fewer N-insertions in productive TCRs than the approximately 670-donor mean. A later genetic analysis associated a missense DCLRE1C variant with V-gene and J-gene trimming of TCR beta chains, and an independent cohort replicated the association. At a false discovery rate of 0.05, a later analysis linked about 17,000 TCR beta sequences to specific HLA alleles. In a later analysis, several top co-occurrence clusters were reported to appear linked to parvovirus B19, influenza, CMV and Epstein-Barr virus. It was suggested by the authors that the approach could potentially be generalized to other disease states and immunological phenotypes. Because HLA typing was unavailable for some donors at each locus, only the typed subset was used in association tests. In a later analysis, HLA-associated TCR beta chains showed more clonal expansion and lower generation probabilities than non-associated chains that were equally common. Only TCR beta chains were sequenced in this cohort, and the absence of alpha or paired-chain data limited detectable features. In a later analysis, most CMV-associated TCR beta chains were found to appear HLA-restricted, with HLA associations seemingly driven largely by CMV exposure. A total of about 180 TCR beta chains were listed by the study as associated with cytomegalovirus. In vitro tests confirmed that a few of the cytomegalovirus-associated TCR beta chains recognize cytomegalovirus antigens. When HLA alleles, especially DR and DQ, strongly co-occurred, attributing TCR associations to individual alleles was difficult. Immune exposure information for the cohort was limited to CMV serostatus. A further reported finding was that TCR beta sequences accurately predicted the HLA-A and HLA-B alleles for most subjects in the first cohort. The classifier was reported to diagnose cytomegalovirus status with high specificity and sensitivity in both the original cohort and the validation cohort. Most TCR sequences were seen in very few donors, while some public TCRs were found in many individuals. A group of highly shared sequence variants was considered likely to be a technical artifact of the sequencing pipeline. About 17 rarely observed V segments, including chromosome 9 orphons, were excluded from the earlier analysis of some 590 of the donors because counts were too low. According to a later analysis, TCR association rates differed among HLA loci, with DRB1 alleles showing the most associated TCRs and HLA-C alleles showing the fewest.

The cohort consisted of some 730 healthy bone marrow donors. At the time of sampling, all cohort members were nominally healthy, though unrecorded immune exposures were likely present. The donor was CMV seropositive and belonged to the group of 250 to 300 seropositive cohort members. A peripheral blood sample was collected from each donor, and TCR beta sequencing was performed on peripheral blood mononuclear cells. Genomic DNA extraction from the blood cell samples was performed with the Qiagen DNeasy Blood Extraction Kit. From the cysteine through the phenylalanine, the CDR3 covers 16 amino acids. The read is trimmed to its CDR3 DNA, 48 bases read in frame from base 1. CDR1 and CDR2 are drawn from the germline V gene (reference sequence): SEHNR, FQNEAQ. The method was the immunoSEQ multiplex PCR assay. The multiplex PCR relied on a mix of 60 forward primers for TCR Vbeta segments and 13 reverse primers for TCR Jbeta segments. The CDR3 region of rearranged TCR beta genes was amplified from genomic DNA by a multiplex PCR assay. The Illumina HiSeq System was used to sequence the amplified TCR beta libraries as 87-base-pair reads. On the authors' methods: In a later analysis, tens of millions of unique TCR beta chains were counted across the 500 to 700 repertoires, and roughly 9.9 million of these chains were shared by at least two donors. To remove PCR and sequencing errors, raw reads were error-corrected and collapsed into unique sequences using a nearest-neighbor algorithm that merged closely related sequences. To assign V, D and J gene segments, CDR3 sequences were aligned to IMGT reference sequences. For a sequence to be retained, a match of at least six nucleotides was required to both a V gene segment and a J gene segment. Rearrangements were classified as productive when the CDR3 lacked stop codons and remained in frame with V and J, and all other rearrangements were classified as non-productive. Following IMGT convention, CDR3 was defined as the stretch from the second conserved V-encoded cysteine up to the conserved J-encoded phenylalanine. The earlier analysis of about 590 of the donors excluded sequences that lacked an unambiguous match to a single V gene segment. In an earlier analysis of around 600 of the donors, V segments were called functional above 56.7% productive rearrangements and were called segregating when the between-donor standard deviation exceeded 5%. A statistical classification framework was developed to diagnose cytomegalovirus status using the catalog of TCR beta chain sequences. In a later analysis, TCR nucleotide sequences were compared against IMGT/GENE-DB human TR gene sequences so that V and J genes could be assigned. A later analysis assigned CDR3 sequences and most-parsimonious VDJ recombination scenarios with the TCRdist pipeline. In a later analysis, each TCR beta chain was defined by its CDR3 amino acid sequence together with its V-gene family, and reads without a unique V-gene family were excluded. In a later analysis, fewer than 650 highly shared, low-generation-probability nucleotide sequences were removed to address suspected cross-contamination and a sequencing artifact. In a later analysis, a clonal expansion index for each public chain was calculated from normalized within-repertoire ranks of inferred template counts. In a later analysis, generation probabilities were computed with a VDJ recombination model fitted to out-of-frame rearrangements, and the resulting probabilities were checked against IGoR. A later analysis scored TCR-TCR, TCR-HLA and TCR-CMV co-occurrence with hypergeometric tests, applying a repertoire-size bias correction to TCR pairs. In a later analysis, false discovery rates were estimated by permuting HLA or CMV assignments 20 times. A later analysis grouped co-occurring TCRs with DBSCAN, adding TCRdist sequence similarity when clustering within HLA-allele-positive subsets. For co-occurrence clustering, repertoires with fewer than 30,000 or more than 120,000 public chains were excluded, along with 5 or 6 repertoires with anomalous nucleotide sharing. TCRdb limited this immuneACCESS table to in-frame rearrangements with V and J called. A share of clones is missing; checked studies link under half to unresolved V genes, and the rest is unexplained. V and J calls and clone size come straight from that table; D and trimming were deduced from the DNA. The table for this sample lists 150,000 to 200,000 clones; about 83% of them were counted only once. Around 1.6% of the sample is held by the ten biggest clonotypes.

Material: PBMCs. This sequence originates from a man aged 40-55 years in good health and CMV-seropositive. Recombination linked TRBV7-9 to TRBJ2-1, with 8 bases aligning to TRBD2. CDR3 region: CSSSLPGGWSMNEQFF. The DNA is as follows: TGTTCCAGCAGCCTCCCGGGGGGGTGGTCGATGAATGAGCAGTTCTTC.